This is a list of T cell receptor beta chains from one sample in a study of shared clonotypes between healthy human individuals. This table comes from immunoSEQ multiplex PCR, and its TCRdb copy is limited to in-frame clones, with some not included. Among about 1 million clones listed, around 74% were seen once. The sample consisted of memory CD4+ T cells sorted from blood. These receptors all stem from a man between 18 and 35 years old in good health. CDR3s include the opening cysteine and the closing phenylalanine or tryptophan. D genes are given only for firm matches. Only part of the rows carry a size: once, few, many, or a class if the clone is expanded.

abundance	len	v_gene	d_gene	j_gene	CDR3nt	CDR3aa
-	15	TRBV4-2	-	TRBJ1-2	TGTGCCAGCAGCCAAGATCACGTCCCGACCTATGGCTACACCTTC	CASSQDHVPTYGYTF
-	14	TRBV5-1	TRBD1	TRBJ2-7	TGCGCCAGCAGCCCCAACGGACAGGTCTACGAGCAGTACTTC	CASSPNGQVYEQYF
-	13	TRBV29-1	TRBD1	TRBJ2-7	TGCAGCGTCCCCGGGACAGGCAACTACGAGCAGTACTTC	CSVPGTGNYEQYF
-	13	TRBV7-9	-	TRBJ1-1	TGTGCCAGCAGCGTCAGCTCTAACACTGAAGCTTTCTTT	CASSVSSNTEAFF
-	14	TRBV6-5	-	TRBJ2-3	TGTGCCAGCAGTTATGGGACTGCTAAAGATACGCAGTATTTT	CASSYGTAKDTQYF
-	15	TRBV2	-	TRBJ1-4	TGTGCCAGCAGTGAAGCGGGACGGCCTAATGAAAAACTGTTTTTT	CASSEAGRPNEKLFF
-	15	TRBV19	TRBD2	TRBJ2-3	TGTGCCAGTAGTATAGGTAGCGGGGGGTCTGATACGCAGTATTTT	CASSIGSGGSDTQYF
-	16	TRBV5-1	-	TRBJ2-2	TGCGCCAGCAGCTTGGCTGGGGGGTACAACACCGGGGAGCTGTTTTTT	CASSLAGGYNTGELFF
-	16	TRBV7-9	TRBD1	TRBJ1-2	TGTGCCAGCAGCCCCGAGCCGGGACAGGGGGCCCGTGGCTACACCTTC	CASSPEPGQGARGYTF
-	14	TRBV7-9	TRBD1	TRBJ2-1	TGTGCCAGCAGCTACCGGGACAGCTACAATGAGCAGTTCTTC	CASSYRDSYNEQFF
few	13	TRBV5-4	-	TRBJ2-2	TGTGCCAGCAGCTTGGGCAACACCGGGGAGCTGTTTTTT	CASSLGNTGELFF
-	13	TRBV6-4	-	TRBJ1-2	TGTGCCAGCGCCCCAACTCCTAACTATGGCTACACCTTC	CASAPTPNYGYTF
-	13	TRBV19	-	TRBJ2-7	TGTGCCAGTAGTGCCACCGTCAACTACGAGCAGTACTTC	CASSATVNYEQYF
-	13	TRBV6-6	TRBD2	TRBJ2-7	TGTGCCAGCAGACTAGCGAGTACCTACGAGCAGTACTTC	CASRLASTYEQYF
-	15	TRBV4-3	-	TRBJ2-7	TGCGCCAGCAGCCAAGGACTCAGTGGTTACTACGAGCAGTACTTC	CASSQGLSGYYEQYF
-	11	TRBV5-6	-	TRBJ1-2	TGTGCCAGCAGCTTGGAGGGCGGCTACACCTTC	CASSLEGGYTF
-	12	TRBV28	-	TRBJ2-1	TGTGCCAGCAGTTGGCGGGGCAATGAGCAGTTCTTC	CASSWRGNEQFF
many	15	TRBV6-5	-	TRBJ2-5	TGTGCCAGCAGTTACGGGGACAAGGGAGGAGAGACCCAGTACTTC	CASSYGDKGGETQYF
once	14	TRBV9	-	TRBJ2-5	TGTGCCAGCAGCGTAGATGTGTACAGGGAGACCCAGTACTTC	CASSVDVYRETQYF
-	17	TRBV18	TRBD2	TRBJ2-3	TGTGCCAGCTCACCACTCGGACTAGCGGGGGCAGGAGATACGCAGTATTTT	CASSPLGLAGAGDTQYF
once	15	TRBV28	-	TRBJ1-5	TGTGCCAGCAGTTTAATTGACGGAAGCAATCAGCCCCAGCATTTT	CASSLIDGSNQPQHF
-	17	TRBV27	TRBD1	TRBJ1-6	TGTGCCAGCAGTTCGAATCCCCCGGACAGGGTGGATTCACCCCTCCACTTT	CASSSNPPDRVDSPLHF
-	13	TRBV6-5	-	TRBJ1-3	TGTGCCAGCAGTTACGGGCAGAGGAACACCATATATTTT	CASSYGQRNTIYF
-	12	TRBV6-5	-	TRBJ1-1	TGTGCCAGCAGCAGGGAACACACTGAAGCTTTCTTT	CASSREHTEAFF
many	15	TRBV5-4	-	TRBJ1-1	TGTGCCAGCAGCCCGTGGGAGGGACGGAGCACTGAAGCTTTCTTT	CASSPWEGRSTEAFF
once	13	TRBV9	-	TRBJ2-1	TGTGCCAGCAGCCTCGGACTAAAGGATGAGCAGTTCTTC	CASSLGLKDEQFF